These T cell receptor beta chains were read from a single sample in a study of blood T cells in healthy people across ages. Each CDR3 protein is one row after TCRdb ran MiXCR on the 5' RACE reads. The profile covers over 550,000 distinct CDR3 sequences, with approximately 30% appearing a single time and around a sixth taken by the ten largest. The sample taken for sequencing was blood. These receptors all come from a woman aged 80 or older in good health. Each CDR3 is given with its conserved first and last residue. Fields, in order: D gene, clone size, CDR3 length, V gene, J gene, CDR3 DNA, CDR3 protein. The D gene is left open where the match is weak. The size entry is marked missing in some rows and otherwise reads once, few, many or a size class.

.	.	14	TRBV7-9	TRBJ1-1	TGTGCCAGCAACTTAGATCGAGAGAACACTGAAGCTTTCTTT	CASNLDRENTEAFF
.	few	14	TRBV12-3/TRBV12-4	TRBJ1-4	TGTGCCAGCAGTTTAGGGATAAAAGGTGAAAAACTGTTTTTT	CASSLGIKGEKLFF
TRBD1	many	14	TRBV7-3	TRBJ2-5	TGTGCCAGCAGCAAAGCCGACAGGGCGGGGACCCAGTACTTC	CASSKADRAGTQYF
TRBD2	many	15	TRBV11-2	TRBJ2-1	TGTGCCAGCAGTTTACGGCGGGGGGCAAACAATGAGCAGTTCTTC	CASSLRRGANNEQFF
.	.	13	TRBV29-1	TRBJ1-1	TGCAGCGTTGAACGGGGAGGAGGCACTGAAGCTTTCTTT	CSVERGGGTEAFF
.	many	14	TRBV7-2	TRBJ2-1	TGTGCCAGCAGCCCGGGACCCAAAGTCGGCAGTGGGTTCTTC	CASSPGPKVGSGFF
TRBD1	.	12	TRBV7-9	TRBJ2-5	TGTGTCAGCAGATTAGGACAGGGAGAACAGTACTTC	CVSRLGQGEQYF
TRBD1	.	12	TRBV7-9	TRBJ1-6	TGTGCCAGCAGCGCGGGACAGGGGGTGCTCCACTTT	CASSAGQGVLHF
TRBD1	many	15	TRBV20-1	TRBJ2-1	TGCAGTGCTAGTGAGACAGGGTTTACCTACAATGAGCAGTTCTTC	CSASETGFTYNEQFF
TRBD1	many	14	TRBV5-1	TRBJ2-3	TGCGCCAGCAGCGCCGGGACAGGGACGAATACGCAGTATTTT	CASSAGTGTNTQYF
.	.	18	TRBV5-1	TRBJ2-2	TGCGCCAGCAGCTTGGCCTCCGATAGGCCCACGAACACCGGGGAGCTGTTTTTT	CASSLASDRPTNTGELFF
TRBD1	many	12	TRBV5-1	TRBJ2-1	TGCGCCACCCGGGACAGGGTCAATGAGCAGTTCTTC	CATRDRVNEQFF
TRBD1	many	14	TRBV25-1	TRBJ1-2	TGTGCCAGCACCCTAGGACAGGGGGCTAGTGGCTACACCTTC	CASTLGQGASGYTF
TRBD1	many	17	TRBV5-6	TRBJ2-3	TGTGCCAGCAGTCCCGGGACAGTCCCTATCCGCACAGATACGCAGTATTTT	CASSPGTVPIRTDTQYF
.	many	13	TRBV18	TRBJ1-1	TGTGCCAGCTCCGATAGAAGTAACACTGAAGCTTTCTTT	CASSDRSNTEAFF
TRBD2	many	15	TRBV20-1	TRBJ2-5	TGCAGTGCTAGGGACCCAGCGGGGGGGCGAGAGACCCAGTACTTC	CSARDPAGGRETQYF
TRBD2	.	15	TRBV9	TRBJ2-7	TGTGCCAGCAGCCGGGGGGGCCTCCTTAACAATGAGCAGTACTTC	CASSRGGLLNNEQYF
.	many	13	TRBV6-2/TRBV6-3	TRBJ1-1	TGTGCCAGCAGGAGGGACGGCTCCACTGAAGCTTTCTTT	CASRRDGSTEAFF
.	.	13	TRBV15	TRBJ2-2	TGTGCCGTCGACAGCTTGAACACCGGGGAGCTGTTTTTT	CAVDSLNTGELFF
.	.	11	TRBV20-1	TRBJ2-7	TGCAGTGCTAGCCGGCGCGTCGAGCAGTACTTC	CSASRRVEQYF